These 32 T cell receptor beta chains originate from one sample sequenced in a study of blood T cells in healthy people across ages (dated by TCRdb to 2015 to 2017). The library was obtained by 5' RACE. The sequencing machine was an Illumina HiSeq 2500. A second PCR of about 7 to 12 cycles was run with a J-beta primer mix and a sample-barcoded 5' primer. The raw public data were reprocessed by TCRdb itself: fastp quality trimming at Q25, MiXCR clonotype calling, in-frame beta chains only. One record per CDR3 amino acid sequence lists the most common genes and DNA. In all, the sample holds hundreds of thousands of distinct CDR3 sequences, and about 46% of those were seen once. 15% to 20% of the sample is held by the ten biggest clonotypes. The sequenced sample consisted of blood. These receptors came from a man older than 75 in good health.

The CDR3 spells CASSSLEHGAYNEQFF. In DNA form, the CDR3 reads TGTGCCAGCAGCTCACTGGAACACGGAGCCTACAATGAGCAGTTCTTC. The chain joins TRBV7-9 to TRBJ2-1; D is undetermined. Germline V gene lookup returns CDR1 SEHNR and CDR2 FQNEAQ (reference sequence). The CDR3 covers 16 residues. Trimming shortened V by 4 bases and J by 2 bases, and 15 bases separated the two germline ends.

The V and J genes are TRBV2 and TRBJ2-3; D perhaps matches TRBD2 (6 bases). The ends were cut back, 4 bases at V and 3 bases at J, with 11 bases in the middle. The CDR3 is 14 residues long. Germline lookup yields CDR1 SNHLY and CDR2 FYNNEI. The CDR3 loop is CASSAGRLTDTQYF. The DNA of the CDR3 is TGTGCCAGCAGTGCCGGGAGACTGACAGATACGCAGTATTTT.

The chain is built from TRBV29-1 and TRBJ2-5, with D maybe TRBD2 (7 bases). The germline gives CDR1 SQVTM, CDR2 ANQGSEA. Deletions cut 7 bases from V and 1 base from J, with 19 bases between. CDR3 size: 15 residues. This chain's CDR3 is CSAHAGAWGQETQYF. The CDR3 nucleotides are TGCAGCGCTCACGCGGGGGCGTGGGGCCAAGAGACCCAGTACTTC.

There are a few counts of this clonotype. CDR3 loop: CASSQEHEQFF. DNA of the CDR3: TGCGCCAGCAGCCAAGAGCATGAGCAGTTCTTC. The J gene is TRBJ2-1, the V gene TRBV4-3; D is unclear. Germline CDR1 reads LGHNA; CDR2 reads YSLEER. Trimming left V 0 bases short and J 8 bases short, with 2 bases between. The CDR3 runs to 11 residues.

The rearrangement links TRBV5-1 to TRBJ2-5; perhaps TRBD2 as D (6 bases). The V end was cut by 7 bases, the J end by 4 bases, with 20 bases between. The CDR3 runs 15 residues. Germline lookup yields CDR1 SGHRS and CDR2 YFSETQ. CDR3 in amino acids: CASHSGPQAGETQYF. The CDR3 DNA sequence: TGCGCCAGCCACTCGGGGCCCCAAGCGGGAGAGACCCAGTACTTC.

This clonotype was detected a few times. The CDR3 DNA sequence: TGCAGCGTCCAGGCGGGACGGCGGTCCTACAATGAGCAGTTCTTC. It specifies CSVQAGRRSYNEQFF. The chain has TRBV29-1 and TRBJ2-1; a possible D gene is TRBD2 (6 bases). Germline values: CDR1 SQVTM, CDR2 ANQGSEA. The CDR3 extends over 15 amino acids. V lost 6 bases and J lost 1, with 16 bases in between.

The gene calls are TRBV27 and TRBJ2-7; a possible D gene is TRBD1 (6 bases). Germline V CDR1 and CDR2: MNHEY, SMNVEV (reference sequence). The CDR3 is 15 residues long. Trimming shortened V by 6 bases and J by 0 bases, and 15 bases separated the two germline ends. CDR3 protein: CASSHGRDNSYEQYF. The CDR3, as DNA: TGTGCCAGCAGCCACGGACGGGACAACTCCTACGAGCAGTACTTC.

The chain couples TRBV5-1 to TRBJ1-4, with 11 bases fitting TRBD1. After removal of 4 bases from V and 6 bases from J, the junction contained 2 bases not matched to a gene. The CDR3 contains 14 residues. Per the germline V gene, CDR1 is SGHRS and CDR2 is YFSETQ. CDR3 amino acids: CASSTDRGHEKLFF. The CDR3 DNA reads TGCGCCAGCAGCACGGACAGGGGGCATGAAAAACTGTTTTTT.

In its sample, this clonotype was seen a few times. The CDR3: CASSGGRAYGYTF. CDR3 coding DNA: TGTGCCAGCAGTGGGGGTAGGGCCTATGGCTACACCTTC. This sequence joins TRBV28 and TRBJ1-2; a possible D gene is TRBD1 (5 bases). The CDR3 consists of 13 residues. The V gene lost 5 bases and the J gene lost 4 bases, with 11 bases spanning the gap. Germline assignment: CDR1 MDHEN and CDR2 SYDVKM.

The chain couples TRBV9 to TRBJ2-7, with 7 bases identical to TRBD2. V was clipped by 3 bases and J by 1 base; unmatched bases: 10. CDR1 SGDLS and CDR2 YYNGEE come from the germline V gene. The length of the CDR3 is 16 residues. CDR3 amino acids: CASSGGEGTESYEQYF. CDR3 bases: TGTGCCAGCAGCGGGGGGGAGGGTACCGAATCCTACGAGCAGTACTTC.

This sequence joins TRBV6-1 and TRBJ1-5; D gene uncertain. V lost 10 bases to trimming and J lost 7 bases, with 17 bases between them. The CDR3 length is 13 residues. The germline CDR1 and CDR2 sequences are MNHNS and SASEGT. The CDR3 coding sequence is TGTGCCACTGAGGACCCGATGGTACAGCCCCAGCATTTT. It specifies CATEDPMVQPQHF.

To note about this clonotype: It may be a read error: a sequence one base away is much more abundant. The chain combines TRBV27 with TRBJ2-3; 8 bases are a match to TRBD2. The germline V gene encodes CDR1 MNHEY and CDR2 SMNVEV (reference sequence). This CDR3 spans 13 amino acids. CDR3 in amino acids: CAGRPGGRDTQYF. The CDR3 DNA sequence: TGTGCCGGCAGACCGGGAGGGAGGGATACGCAGTATTTT.

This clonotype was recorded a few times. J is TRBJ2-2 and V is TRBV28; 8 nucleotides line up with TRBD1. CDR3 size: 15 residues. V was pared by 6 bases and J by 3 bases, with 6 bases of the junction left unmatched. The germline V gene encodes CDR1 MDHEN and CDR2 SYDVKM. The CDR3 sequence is CASRIQGVYTGELFF. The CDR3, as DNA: TGTGCCAGCAGAATACAGGGGGTTTACACCGGGGAGCTGTTTTTT.

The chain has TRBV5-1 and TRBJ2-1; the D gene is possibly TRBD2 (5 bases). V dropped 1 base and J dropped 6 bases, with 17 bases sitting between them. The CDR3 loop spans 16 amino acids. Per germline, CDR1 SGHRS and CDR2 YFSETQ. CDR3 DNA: TGCGCCAGCAGCTTGATTAGGACTGGTACTGGCAATGAGCAGTTCTTC. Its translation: CASSLIRTGTGNEQFF.

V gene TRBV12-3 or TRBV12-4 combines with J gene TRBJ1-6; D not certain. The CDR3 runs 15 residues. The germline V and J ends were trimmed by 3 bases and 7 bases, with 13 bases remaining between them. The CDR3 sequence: CASSFSRRENSPLHF. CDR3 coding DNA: TGTGCCAGCAGTTTCTCGCGACGGGAAAATTCACCCCTCCACTTT.

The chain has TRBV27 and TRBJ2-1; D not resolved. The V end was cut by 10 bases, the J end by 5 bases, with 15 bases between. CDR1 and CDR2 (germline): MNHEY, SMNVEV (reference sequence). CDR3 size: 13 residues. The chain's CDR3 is CATYFRPDNEQFF. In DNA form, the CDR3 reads TGTGCCACATACTTTAGACCAGACAATGAGCAGTTCTTC.

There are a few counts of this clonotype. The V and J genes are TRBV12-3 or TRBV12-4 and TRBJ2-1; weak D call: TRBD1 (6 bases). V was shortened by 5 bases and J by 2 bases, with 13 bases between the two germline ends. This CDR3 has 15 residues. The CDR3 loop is CASSLGGFPYNEQFF. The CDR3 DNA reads TGTGCCAGCAGTCTAGGGGGTTTCCCCTACAATGAGCAGTTCTTC.

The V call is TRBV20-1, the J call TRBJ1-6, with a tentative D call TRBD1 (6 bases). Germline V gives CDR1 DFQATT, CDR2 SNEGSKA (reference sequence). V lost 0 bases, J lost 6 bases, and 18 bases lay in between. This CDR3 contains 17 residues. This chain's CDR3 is CSARDLRQGTFNSPLHF. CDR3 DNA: TGCAGTGCTAGAGATCTGAGGCAGGGGACCTTTAATTCACCCCTCCACTTT.

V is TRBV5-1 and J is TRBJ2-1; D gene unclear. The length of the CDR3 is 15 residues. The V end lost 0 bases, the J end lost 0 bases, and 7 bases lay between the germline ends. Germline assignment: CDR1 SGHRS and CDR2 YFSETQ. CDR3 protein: CASSLVSISYNEQFF. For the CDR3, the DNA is TGCGCCAGCAGCTTGGTCTCCATCTCCTACAATGAGCAGTTCTTC.

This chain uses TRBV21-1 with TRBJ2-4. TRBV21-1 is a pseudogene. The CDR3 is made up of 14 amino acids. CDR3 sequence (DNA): TGTGCCAGCAGCAACCGTGCAAGTCAAAACATTCAGTACTTC. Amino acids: CASSNRASQNIQYF.

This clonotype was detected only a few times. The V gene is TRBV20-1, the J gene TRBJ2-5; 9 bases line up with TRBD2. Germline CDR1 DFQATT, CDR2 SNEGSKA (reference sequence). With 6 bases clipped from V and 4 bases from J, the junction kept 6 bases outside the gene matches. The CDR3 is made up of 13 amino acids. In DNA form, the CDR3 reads TGCAGTGCCACCGGGACTAGCAGAGAGACCCAGTACTTC. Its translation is CSATGTSRETQYF.

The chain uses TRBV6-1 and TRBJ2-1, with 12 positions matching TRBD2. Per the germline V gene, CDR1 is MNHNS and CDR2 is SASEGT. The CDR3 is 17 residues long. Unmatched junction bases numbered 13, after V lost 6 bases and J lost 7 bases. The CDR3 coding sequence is TGTGCCAGCAGAAAGCCTCCGGGACTAGCGGGTCGGAATGAGCAGTTCTTC. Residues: CASRKPPGLAGRNEQFF.

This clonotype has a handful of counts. The CDR3: CSADGTSGRGYEQYF. The CDR3 DNA follows: TGCAGTGCTGATGGGACTAGCGGGAGAGGGTACGAGCAGTACTTC. This chain joins TRBV20-1 and TRBJ2-7; 14 bases align to TRBD2. The CDR3 is 15 amino acids. V gave up 5 bases and J gave up 4 bases; unmatched junction bases: 7. The germline V gene has CDR1 DFQATT and CDR2 SNEGSKA (reference sequence).

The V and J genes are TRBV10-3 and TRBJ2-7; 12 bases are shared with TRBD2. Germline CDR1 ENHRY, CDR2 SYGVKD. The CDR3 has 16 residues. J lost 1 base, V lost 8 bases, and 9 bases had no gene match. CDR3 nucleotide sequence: TGTGCCATCGGCACCATGACTAGCGGGAGTTCCTACGAGCAGTACTTC. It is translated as CAIGTMTSGSSYEQYF.

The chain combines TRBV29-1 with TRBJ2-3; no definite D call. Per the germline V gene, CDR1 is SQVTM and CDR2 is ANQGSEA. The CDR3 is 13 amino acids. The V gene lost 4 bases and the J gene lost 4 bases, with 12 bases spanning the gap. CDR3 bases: TGCAGCGTTGTGCCGGATACCGCAGATACGCAGTATTTT. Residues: CSVVPDTADTQYF.

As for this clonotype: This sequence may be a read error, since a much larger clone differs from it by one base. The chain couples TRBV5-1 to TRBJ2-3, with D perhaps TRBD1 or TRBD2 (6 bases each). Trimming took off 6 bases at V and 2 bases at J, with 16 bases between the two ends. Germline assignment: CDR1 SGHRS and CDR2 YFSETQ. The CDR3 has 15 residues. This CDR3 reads CASTRGGGPTDTQYF. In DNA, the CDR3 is TGCGCCAGCACCAGAGGGGGAGGCCCCACAGATACGCAGTATTTT.

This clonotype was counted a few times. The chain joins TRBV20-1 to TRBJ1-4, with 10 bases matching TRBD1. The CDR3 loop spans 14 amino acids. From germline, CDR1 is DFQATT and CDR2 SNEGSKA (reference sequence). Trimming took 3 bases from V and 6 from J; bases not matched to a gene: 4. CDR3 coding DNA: TGCAGTGCTAGGACAGGGGGCATCGATGAAAAACTGTTTTTT. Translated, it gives CSARTGGIDEKLFF.

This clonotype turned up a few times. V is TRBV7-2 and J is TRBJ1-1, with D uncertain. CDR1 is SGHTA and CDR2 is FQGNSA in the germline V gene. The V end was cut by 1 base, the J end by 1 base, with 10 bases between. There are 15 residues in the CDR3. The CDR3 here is CASSLDPGRNTEAFF. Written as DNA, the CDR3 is TGTGCCAGCAGCTTAGATCCGGGAAGGAACACTGAAGCTTTCTTT.

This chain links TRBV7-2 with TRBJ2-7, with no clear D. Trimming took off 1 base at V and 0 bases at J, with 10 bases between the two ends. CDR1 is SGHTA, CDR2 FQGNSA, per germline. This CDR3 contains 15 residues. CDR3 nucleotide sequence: TGTGCCAGCAGCTTAGGAGCCCGGAGCTCCTACGAGCAGTACTTC. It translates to CASSLGARSSYEQYF.

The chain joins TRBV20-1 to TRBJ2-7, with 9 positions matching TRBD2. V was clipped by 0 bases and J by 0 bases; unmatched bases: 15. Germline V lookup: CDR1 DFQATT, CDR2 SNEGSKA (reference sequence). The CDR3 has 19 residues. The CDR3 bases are TGCAGTGCTAGAGATCCGGGACTAGCCAGTGAGTCGTACTCCTACGAGCAGTACTTC. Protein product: CSARDPGLASESYSYEQYF.

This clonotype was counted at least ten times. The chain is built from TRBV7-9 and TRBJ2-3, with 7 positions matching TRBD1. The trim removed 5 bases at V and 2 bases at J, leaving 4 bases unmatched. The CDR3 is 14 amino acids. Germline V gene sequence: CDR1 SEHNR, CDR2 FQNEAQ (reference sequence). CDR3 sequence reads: CASSPGTDTDTQYF. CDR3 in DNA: TGTGCCAGCAGCCCAGGGACAGACACAGATACGCAGTATTTT.

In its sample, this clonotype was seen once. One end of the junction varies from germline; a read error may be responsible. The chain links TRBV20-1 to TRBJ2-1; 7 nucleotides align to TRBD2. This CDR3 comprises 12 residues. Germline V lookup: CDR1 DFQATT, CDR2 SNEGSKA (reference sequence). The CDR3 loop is CRASGSFNEQFF. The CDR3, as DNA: TGCAGGGCTAGCGGTTCTTTCAATGAGCAGTTCTTC.